The clone carrying this TCR beta chain was detected a few times. The sample originates from a study of control samples from healthy donors and cancer patients. The assay was immunoSEQ multiplex PCR, and TCRdb's table has in-frame clones only and misses some. The data show about 130,000 clones, with almost 95% seen just once and 0.5% to 0.7% held by the top ten. Germline-derived CDR1 and CDR2 are MNHEY and SVGEGT. The ends were cut back, 5 bases at V and 1 base at J, with 17 bases in the middle. This CDR3 spans 16 amino acids. Sequenced: PBMCs. The receptor's source is an older man with head and neck cancer. V is TRBV6-2 or TRBV6-3 and J is TRBJ1-1; D gene ambiguous. The CDR3 bases are TGTGCCAGCAGTCGCCGGGGTGGCCGGCAGAACACTGAAGCTTTCTTT. It translates to CASSRRGGRQNTEAFF.